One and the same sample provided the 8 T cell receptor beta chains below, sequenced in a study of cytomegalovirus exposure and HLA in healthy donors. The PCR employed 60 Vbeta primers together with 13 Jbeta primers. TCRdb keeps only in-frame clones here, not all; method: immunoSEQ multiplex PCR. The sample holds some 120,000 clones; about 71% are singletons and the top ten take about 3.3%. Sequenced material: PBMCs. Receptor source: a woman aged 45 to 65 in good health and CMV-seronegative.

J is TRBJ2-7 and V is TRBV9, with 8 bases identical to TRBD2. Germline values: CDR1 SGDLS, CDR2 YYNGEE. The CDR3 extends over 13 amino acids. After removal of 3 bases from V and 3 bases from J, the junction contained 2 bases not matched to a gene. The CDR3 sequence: CASSAGLGYEQYF. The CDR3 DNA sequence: TGTGCCAGCAGCGCGGGACTAGGCTACGAGCAGTACTTC.

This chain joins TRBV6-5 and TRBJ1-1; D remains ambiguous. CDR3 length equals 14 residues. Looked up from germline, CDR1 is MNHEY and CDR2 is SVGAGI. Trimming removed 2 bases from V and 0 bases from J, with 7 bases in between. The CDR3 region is CASSYTTMNTEAFF. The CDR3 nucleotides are TGTGCCAGCAGTTACACTACCATGAACACTGAAGCTTTCTTT.

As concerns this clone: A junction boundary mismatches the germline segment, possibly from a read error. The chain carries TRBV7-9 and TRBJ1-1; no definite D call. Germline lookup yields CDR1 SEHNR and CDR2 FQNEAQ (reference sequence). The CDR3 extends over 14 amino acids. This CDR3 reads CSSSLGISGIQAFF. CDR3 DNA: TGTTCCAGCAGCTTAGGAATTTCCGGGATACAAGCTTTCTTT.

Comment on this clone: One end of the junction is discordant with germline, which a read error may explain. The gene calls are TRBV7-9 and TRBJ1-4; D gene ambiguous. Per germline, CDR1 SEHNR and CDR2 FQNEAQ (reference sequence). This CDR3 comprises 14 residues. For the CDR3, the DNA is TGTTCCAGCAGCTTTTCCGGGACTAATGAAAAACTGTTTTTT. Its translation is CSSSFSGTNEKLFF.

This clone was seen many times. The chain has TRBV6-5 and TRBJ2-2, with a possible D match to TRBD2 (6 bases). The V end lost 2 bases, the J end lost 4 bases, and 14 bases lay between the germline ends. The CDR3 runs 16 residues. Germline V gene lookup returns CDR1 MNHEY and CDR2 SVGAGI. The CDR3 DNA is TGTGCCAGCAGTTACGGCGGGTATAGCGGCACCGGGGAGCTGTTTTTT. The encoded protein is CASSYGGYSGTGELFF.

The CDR3 protein is CSASQGYEQYF. CDR3 DNA: TGCAGCGCAAGCCAGGGCTACGAGCAGTACTTC. The chain has TRBV29-1 and TRBJ2-7; TRBD1 might be the D (5 bases). This CDR3 contains 11 residues. Trimming removed 7 bases at V and 3 bases at J, with 10 bases between. Germline V gene lookup returns CDR1 SQVTM and CDR2 ANQGSEA.

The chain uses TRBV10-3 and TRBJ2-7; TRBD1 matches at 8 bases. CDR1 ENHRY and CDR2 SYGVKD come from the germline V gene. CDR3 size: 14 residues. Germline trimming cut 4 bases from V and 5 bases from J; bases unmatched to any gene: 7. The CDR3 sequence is CAISADRGFNEQYF. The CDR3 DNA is TGTGCCATCAGTGCAGACAGGGGATTCAACGAGCAGTACTTC.

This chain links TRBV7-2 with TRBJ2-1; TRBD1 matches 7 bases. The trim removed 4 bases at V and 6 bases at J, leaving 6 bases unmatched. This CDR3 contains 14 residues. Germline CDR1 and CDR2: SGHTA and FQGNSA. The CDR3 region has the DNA TGTGCCAGCAGCTCACAGGGGTCACCCAATGAGCAGTTCTTC. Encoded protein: CASSSQGSPNEQFF. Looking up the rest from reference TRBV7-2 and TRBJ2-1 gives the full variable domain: GAGVSQSPSNKVTEKGKDVELRCDPISGHTALYWYRQSLGQGLEFLIYFQGNSAPDKSGLPSDRFSAERTGGSVSTLTIQRTQQEDSAVYLCASSSQGSPNEQFFGPGTRLTVL.